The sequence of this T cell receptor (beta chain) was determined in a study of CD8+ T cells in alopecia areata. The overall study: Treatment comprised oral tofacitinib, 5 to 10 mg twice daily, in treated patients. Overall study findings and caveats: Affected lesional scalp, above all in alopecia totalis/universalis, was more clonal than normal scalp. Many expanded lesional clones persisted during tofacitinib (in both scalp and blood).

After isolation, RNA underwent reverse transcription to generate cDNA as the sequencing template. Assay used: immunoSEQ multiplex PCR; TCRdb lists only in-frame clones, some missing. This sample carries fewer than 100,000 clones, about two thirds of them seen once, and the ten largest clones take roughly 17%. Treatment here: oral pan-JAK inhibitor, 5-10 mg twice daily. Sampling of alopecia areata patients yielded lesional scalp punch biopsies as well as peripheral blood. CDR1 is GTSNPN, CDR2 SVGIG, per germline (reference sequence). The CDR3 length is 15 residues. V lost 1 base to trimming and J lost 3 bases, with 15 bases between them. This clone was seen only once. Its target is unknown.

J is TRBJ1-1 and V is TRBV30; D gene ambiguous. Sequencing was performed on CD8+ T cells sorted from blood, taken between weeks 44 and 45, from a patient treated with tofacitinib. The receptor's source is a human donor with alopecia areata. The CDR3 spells CAWSAPEDGHTEAFF. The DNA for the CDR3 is TGTGCCTGGAGTGCTCCCGAGGATGGGCACACTGAAGCTTTCTTT.